Shown below are 29 T cell receptor beta chains from a single sample sequenced in a study of blood T cell repertoires in COVID-19 (TCRdb year 2020). Library method: the immunoSEQ multiplex PCR assay. The clones in this table, taken by TCRdb from immuneACCESS, are in-frame only. Not every clone is retained; where verified, under half of the shortfall comes from an unresolved V gene, and the cause of the rest is unknown. The sample has roughly 230,000 clones on record, roughly 89% of them singletons. The leading ten clones occupy 3.5% to 5% of the sample. The sequenced sample was peripheral blood. The receptors were gathered from a middle-aged woman who had recovered from COVID-19.

The V call is TRBV25-1, the J call TRBJ2-1; no clear D. The CDR3 consists of 14 residues. Germline-derived CDR1 and CDR2 are MGHDK and SYGVNS. V was cut by 10 bases and J by 0 bases, with 13 bases left in between. DNA for the CDR3: TGTGCCATCGCGCCGTCGAGCTCCTACAATGAGCAGTTCTTC. Translation gives CAIAPSSSYNEQFF.

V gene TRBV6-5 combines with J gene TRBJ1-6; D possibly corresponds to TRBD1 (6 bases). This CDR3 comprises 15 residues. V lost 0 bases and J 9 bases, leaving 12 bases between the germline ends. From germline, CDR1 is MNHEY and CDR2 SVGAGI. CDR3 nucleotide sequence: TGTGCCAGCAGTTACTCGGGGGGGCAGGGTTCACCCCTCCACTTT. It yields the protein CASSYSGGQGSPLHF.

The gene calls are TRBV15 and TRBJ2-3; tentative D call: TRBD2 (6 bases). Trimming removed 3 bases from V and 0 bases from J, with 16 bases in between. CDR1 is LNHNV and CDR2 is YYDKDF in the germline V gene (reference sequence). The CDR3 sequence is 17 residues long. CDR3 coding DNA: TGTGCCACCAGCAGTTTCGGGGGAGAATCTAGCACAGATACGCAGTATTTT. Translation gives CATSSFGGESSTDTQYF.

The gene calls are TRBV18 and TRBJ1-5; D is perhaps TRBD1 (6 bases). This CDR3 comprises 16 residues. Trimming stripped 6 bases from V and 4 bases from J, with 19 bases between. Germline-derived CDR1 and CDR2 are KGHSH and LQKENI. CDR3 in amino acids: CASSPSSPGVNQPQHF. CDR3 DNA: TGTGCCAGCTCCCCATCCTCCCCAGGGGTTAATCAGCCCCAGCATTTT.

J is TRBJ1-5 and V is TRBV19; no firm D call. Germline V CDR1 and CDR2: LNHDA, SQIVND (reference sequence). Deletions cut 6 bases from V and 5 bases from J, with 14 bases between. The length of the CDR3 is 14 residues. The CDR3 DNA sequence: TGTGCCAGTAGAACTTGGGAGGTAGATCAGCCCCAGCATTTT. Its translation is CASRTWEVDQPQHF.

The V call is TRBV28, the J call TRBJ2-7; the D gene is possibly TRBD1 (6 bases). This CDR3 has 14 amino acids. The germline V gene encodes CDR1 MDHEN and CDR2 SYDVKM. V lost 2 bases and J 6 bases, leaving 14 bases between the germline ends. CDR3 residues: CASSLRDTPSEQYV. DNA of the CDR3: TGTGCCAGCAGTTTACGGGACACTCCGAGCGAGCAGTACGTC.

The chain employs TRBV7-6 and TRBJ2-2; no clear D. Trimming removed 2 bases at V and 6 bases at J, with 4 bases between. The CDR3 consists of 12 residues. Germline V CDR1 and CDR2: SGHVS, FNYEAQ. Here the CDR3 reads CASSLTSGELFF. The CDR3, as DNA: TGTGCCAGCAGCTTAACTTCCGGGGAGCTGTTTTTT.

The chain employs TRBV5-1 and TRBJ2-7; 15 nucleotides align to TRBD2. The V gene's germline CDR1 is SGHRS and CDR2 YFSETQ. CDR3 length: 17 amino acids. V lost 3 bases to trimming and J lost 6 bases; unmatched junction nucleotides: 10. For the CDR3, the DNA is TGCGCCAGCAGCTACGGACTAGCGGGAGGGGTGAGTCGCGAGCAGTACGTC. Translation gives CASSYGLAGGVSREQYV.

The chain couples TRBV6-6 to TRBJ1-4; no clear D. CDR3 length equals 14 residues. Trimming took 2 bases from V and 8 from J, leaving 12 bases between them. The germline V gene encodes CDR1 MNHNY and CDR2 SVGAGI (reference sequence). Here the CDR3 DNA reads TGTGCCAGCAGTTACGGGCGGGAGGGAGAAAAACTGTTTTTT. Translation: CASSYGREGEKLFF.

The rearrangement links TRBV18 to TRBJ1-2; 7 positions agree with TRBD1. Germline assignment: CDR1 KGHSH and CDR2 LQKENI. The ends lost 6 bases at V and 4 bases at J; junction bases unmatched: 11. This CDR3 is built from 15 residues. CDR3 coding DNA: TGTGCCAGCTCCTCCGGGACAGCGACCCTCTATGGCTACACCTTC. Protein: CASSSGTATLYGYTF.

This clone was recorded only once. V usage is TRBV11-2 and J usage is TRBJ1-1; possible D gene TRBD1, 5 bases. The CDR3 has 13 residues. Trimming took off 1 base at V and 7 bases at J, with 10 bases between the two ends. Germline values: CDR1 SGHAT, CDR2 FQNNGV. CDR3 bases: TGTGCCAGCAGCTTAGGCATCAGGGATGAAGCTTTCTTT. Residues: CASSLGIRDEAFF.

The rearrangement uses TRBV15 and TRBJ2-1, with TRBD2 identical over 7 bases. V lost 0 bases to trimming and J lost 7 bases; unmatched junction nucleotides: 9. The CDR3 runs to 16 residues. Germline assignment: CDR1 LNHNV and CDR2 YYDKDF (reference sequence). CDR3 sequence: CATSRDWGGWENEQFF. The CDR3 DNA is TGTGCCACCAGCAGAGATTGGGGGGGTTGGGAGAATGAGCAGTTCTTC.

V gene TRBV18 combines with J gene TRBJ2-4; maybe TRBD1 (6 bases). The CDR3 is made up of 15 amino acids. The germline V and J ends were trimmed by 2 bases and 8 bases, with 16 bases remaining between them. Germline V lookup: CDR1 KGHSH, CDR2 LQKENI. The CDR3 sequence is CASSPMGPKGDIQYF. In DNA form, the CDR3 reads TGTGCCAGCTCACCAATGGGACCCAAGGGGGACATTCAGTACTTC.

This chain connects TRBV5-6 to TRBJ2-7, with 9 bases identical to TRBD1. Germline CDR1 SGHDT, CDR2 YYEEEE. V gave up 4 bases and J gave up 6 bases; unmatched junction bases: 8. CDR3 length equals 14 residues. The CDR3 protein is CASSRGTGQGEQYF. The CDR3 DNA sequence: TGTGCCAGCAGCCGTGGGACAGGGCAAGGCGAGCAGTACTTC.

J is TRBJ1-5 and V is TRBV19; D is undetermined. V lost 3 bases and J 11 bases, leaving 17 bases between the germline ends. From germline, CDR1 is LNHDA and CDR2 SQIVND (reference sequence). The CDR3 contains 14 residues. CDR3 DNA: TGTGCCAGTAGTATGAGGGCCCCTTCTAATTCCCAGCATTTT. Its protein product is CASSMRAPSNSQHF.

The V gene is TRBV6-6, the J gene TRBJ1-3, with 12 bases matching TRBD1. Germline lookup yields CDR1 MNHNY and CDR2 SVGAGI (reference sequence). The CDR3 runs 15 residues. After removal of 4 bases from V and 7 bases from J, the junction contained 5 bases not matched to a gene. As DNA, the CDR3 is TGTGCCAGCAGTTGGGGACAGGGGGCGGATAACACCATATATTTT. Amino acid sequence: CASSWGQGADNTIYF.

This clone has just a few counts. The chain recombines TRBV7-3 with TRBJ1-6, with 9 positions matching TRBD1. Germline lookup yields CDR1 SGHTA and CDR2 FQGTGA. V lost 5 bases and J lost 10; bases outside the gene matches: 6. The CDR3 is 14 residues long. The CDR3 protein is CASSEQGAGSPLHF. The CDR3 DNA sequence: TGTGCCAGCAGCGAACAGGGGGCCGGGTCACCCCTCCACTTT.

The chain carries TRBV7-9 and TRBJ1-2; D may be TRBD1 (6 bases). Germline V gene sequence: CDR1 SEHNR, CDR2 FQNEAQ (reference sequence). CDR3 length equals 15 residues. Trimming removed 5 bases at V and 7 bases at J, with 20 bases between. CDR3 sequence (DNA): TGTGCCAGCAGCCAGTGGGACACGACTACGGGTGGCTACACCTTC. Its translation: CASSQWDTTTGGYTF.

DNA of the CDR3: TGTGCCAGCAGCTTGGCCGGGACAGGGGGCGCGAACTATGGCTACACCTTC. The encoded protein is CASSLAGTGGANYGYTF. The rearrangement uses TRBV7-2 and TRBJ1-2, with 12 bases identical to TRBD1. In germline, CDR1 is SGHTA, CDR2 FQGNSA. Trimming cost V 3 bases and J 2 bases; bases outside gene matches: 7. The CDR3 consists of 17 residues.

The chain uses TRBV4-2 and TRBJ1-2; TRBD1 matches at 8 bases. After removal of 2 bases from V and 8 bases from J, the junction contained 7 bases not matched to a gene. Per germline, CDR1 LGHNA and CDR2 YNFKEQ. The CDR3 is 14 residues long. CDR3 sequence reads: CASSQQDRADGYTF. CDR3 sequence (DNA): TGTGCCAGCAGCCAACAGGACAGGGCTGACGGCTACACCTTC.

The rearrangement uses TRBV28 and TRBJ2-7; 11 nucleotides align to TRBD1. V was clipped by 10 bases and J by 4 bases; unmatched bases: 3. The CDR3 length is 12 residues. The germline V gene encodes CDR1 MDHEN and CDR2 SYDVKM. CDR3 sequence (DNA): TGTGCCACGGACAGGGGGCGTTACGAGCAGTACTTC. Protein: CATDRGRYEQYF.

This chain joins TRBV13 and TRBJ1-6, with a possible D match to TRBD1 (6 bases). Trimming took 0 bases from V and 10 from J, leaving 16 bases between them. The CDR3 loop spans 16 amino acids. Germline CDR1 is PRHDT and CDR2 is FYEKMQ (reference sequence). The CDR3 reads CASSLGRRGGYSPLHF. CDR3 in DNA: TGTGCCAGCAGCTTAGGCCGTAGAGGGGGATACTCACCCCTCCACTTT.

The chain carries TRBV4-1 and TRBJ2-2; D is unclear. CDR1 and CDR2 from the germline V gene are MGHRA and YSYEKL. The V and J ends lost 0 bases and 6 bases respectively, with 14 bases between them. CDR3 length: 16 amino acids. CDR3 sequence: CASSQDPARGSGELFF. The DNA for the CDR3 is TGCGCCAGCAGCCAAGATCCAGCTAGAGGCTCCGGGGAGCTGTTTTTT.

CDR3 sequence reads: CASSQGVSGISSYEQYV. The CDR3 DNA follows: TGTGCCAGCAGCCAAGGAGTGTCCGGGATAAGCTCCTACGAGCAGTACGTC. The chain links TRBV3-1 (or the pseudogene TRBV3-2) to TRBJ2-7; a possible D gene is TRBD2 (5 bases). V was pared by 1 base and J by 0 bases, with 16 bases between. Germline V gene data show CDR1 as LGHDT and CDR2 as YNNKEL (reference sequence). The CDR3 is made up of 17 amino acids.

This clone appeared a few times. This chain uses TRBV6-4 with TRBJ2-1; 8 nucleotides match TRBD1. The CDR3 loop spans 15 amino acids. V was pared by 4 bases and J by 7 bases, with 9 bases of the junction left unmatched. The germline V gene encodes CDR1 MRHNA and CDR2 SNTAGT. The CDR3 DNA follows: TGTGCCAGCAGTGTTGGACAGGGCCAAGGTAATGAGCAGTTCTTC. It specifies CASSVGQGQGNEQFF.

This chain uses TRBV12-5 with TRBJ1-1; a weak D match, TRBD1 (6 bases). Trimming stripped 6 bases from V and 11 bases from J, with 16 bases between. The CDR3 covers 12 residues. Germline CDR1 reads LGHNT; CDR2 reads FRNRAP. The CDR3 DNA sequence: TGTGCTAGTGGGCAGGGGCCATGGGGCGCTTTCTTT. Translated, it gives CASGQGPWGAFF.

J is TRBJ2-7 and V is TRBV7-6; 7 nucleotides line up with TRBD1. This CDR3 contains 14 residues. Germline CDR1 and CDR2: SGHVS and FNYEAQ. J was trimmed by 2 bases and V by 5 bases; bases with no gene match: 6. This CDR3 is CASSRRDSTYEQYF. CDR3 coding DNA: TGTGCCAGCAGCCGCCGGGACAGTACCTACGAGCAGTACTTC. Together with reference TRBV7-6 and TRBJ2-7, the CDR3 gives the full variable domain: GAGVSQSPRYKVTKRGQDVALRCDPISGHVSLYWYRQALGQGPEFLTYFNYEAQQDKSGLPNDRFSAERPEGSISTLTIQRTEQRDSAMYRCASSRRDSTYEQYFGPGTRLTVT.

The chain combines TRBV21-1 with TRBJ2-2; the D call TRBD2 from the table was never checked on the DNA. TRBV21-1 counts as a pseudogene. CDR3 length: 17 amino acids. The CDR3 DNA sequence: TGTGCCAGCAGCACGTCCGGGACTAGCGGGCAACCCGGGGAGCTGTTTTTT. Residues: CASSTSGTSGQPGELFF.

The table lists this clone with a few counts. CDR3 sequence: CASTKGQVDSPLHF. The CDR3 nucleotides are TGTGCCAGCACAAAGGGACAGGTGGATTCACCCCTCCACTTT. This chain connects TRBV2 to TRBJ1-6; TRBD1 aligns across 8 bases. The CDR3 has 14 residues. Germline V gene lookup returns CDR1 SNHLY and CDR2 FYNNEI. Trimming took 7 bases from V and 8 from J; bases not matched to a gene: 7.